These 23 T cell receptor beta chains came from one sample sequenced in a study of shared clonotypes between healthy human individuals. Measured with immunoSEQ multiplex PCR; TCRdb has only the in-frame clones, and not every one. The table includes some 1 million clones, around 74% detected once. The sample consisted of memory CD4+ T cells sorted from blood. Described subset: CD45RA-negative fraction. All receptors come from a man aged 18 to 35 in good health.

The chain uses TRBV6-6 and TRBJ1-1; D is undetermined. The length of the CDR3 is 13 residues. V was clipped by 2 bases and J by 3 bases, with 7 bases between them. Germline loops: CDR1 MNHNY, CDR2 SVGAGI (reference sequence). The CDR3 region has the DNA TGTGCCAGCAGTTACGTGGGAGACACTGAAGCTTTCTTT. This gives the protein CASSYVGDTEAFF.

This clone was picked up one time. The CDR3 region has the DNA TGTGCCAGCAGTGATCATACAGGGGGGAACAATCAGCCCCAGCATTTT. Translation: CASSDHTGGNNQPQHF. The chain recombines TRBV6-1 with TRBJ1-5; 8 bases fit TRBD1. The CDR3 has 16 residues. With V trimmed by 3 bases and J by 3 bases, 7 bases remained unmatched. Germline V gene sequence: CDR1 MNHNS, CDR2 SASEGT.

This clone was seen ten or more times. This chain joins TRBV7-3 and TRBJ2-6; TRBD1 agrees at 12 bases. V lost 5 bases and J lost 4; bases outside the gene matches: 9. This CDR3 spans 18 amino acids. The germline V gene encodes CDR1 SGHTA and CDR2 FQGTGA. The CDR3 DNA follows: TGTGCCAGCAGCCCTGGGGACAGGGGGCGCTGGGGGGCCAACGTCCTGACTTTC. Protein sequence: CASSPGDRGRWGANVLTF.

CDR3 residues: CASSLFRDEQYF. The CDR3 DNA reads as TGTGCCAGCAGCTTATTTAGGGACGAGCAGTACTTC. The chain recombines TRBV7-9 with TRBJ2-7; D unclear. The CDR3 consists of 12 residues. Trimming removed 2 bases at V and 5 bases at J, with 7 bases between. Germline lookup yields CDR1 SEHNR and CDR2 FQNEAQ (reference sequence).

There are a few counts of this clone. The rearrangement uses TRBV20-1 and TRBJ1-5; D is undetermined. From germline, CDR1 is DFQATT and CDR2 SNEGSKA (reference sequence). V was cut by 5 bases and J by 8 bases, with 7 bases left in between. The CDR3 loop spans 10 amino acids. For the CDR3, the DNA is TGCAGTGCTCGAGCGGAGCCCCAGCATTTT. This gives the protein CSARAEPQHF.

This chain uses TRBV5-3 with TRBJ1-6; 7 nucleotides agree with TRBD1. TRBV5-3 is assigned to the ORF class and has an uncertain function. V dropped 2 bases and J dropped 7; count of bases not matched to a gene: 6. The length of the CDR3 is 15 residues. CDR3 nucleotides: TGTGCCAGAAGCTTAACCGGGACAGCAAATTCACCCCTCCACTTT. Protein: CARSLTGTANSPLHF.

This clone has a single count. The rearrangement links TRBV5-1 to TRBJ2-6; the D is unclear. Looked up from germline, CDR1 is SGHRS and CDR2 is YFSETQ. V lost 5 bases, J lost 4 bases, and 10 bases lay in between. The CDR3 totals 14 residues. The CDR3: CASSRALGANVLTF. For the CDR3, the DNA is TGCGCCAGCAGTCGGGCCCTGGGGGCCAACGTCCTGACTTTC.

The J gene is TRBJ1-2, the V gene TRBV28; maybe TRBD1 (6 bases). Germline V gene sequence: CDR1 MDHEN, CDR2 SYDVKM. The CDR3 has 17 amino acids. V lost 6 bases, J lost 0 bases, and 20 bases lay in between. The CDR3 here is CASSDLTGQRANYGYTF. The CDR3 DNA follows: TGTGCCAGCAGCGATTTGACAGGCCAAAGAGCTAACTATGGCTACACCTTC.

This sequence joins TRBV4-1 and TRBJ2-1, with 8 positions matching TRBD2. The CDR3 sequence is 19 residues long. Germline CDR1 and CDR2: MGHRA and YSYEKL. The V gene end was trimmed by 3 bases and the J gene end by 0 bases; junction bases not matched to a gene: 13. As DNA, the CDR3 is TGCGCCAGCAGCCACCTCGGACTAGCCAAGGATCGCTCCTACAATGAGCAGTTCTTC. This gives the protein CASSHLGLAKDRSYNEQFF.

V usage is TRBV19 and J usage is TRBJ1-6; D ambiguous. This CDR3 is built from 17 residues. Trimming shortened V by 3 bases and J by 10 bases, and 22 bases separated the two germline ends. The germline V gene encodes CDR1 LNHDA and CDR2 SQIVND (reference sequence). The CDR3 sequence: CASSMRTRSSGGSPLHF. CDR3 nucleotides: TGTGCCAGTAGTATGCGGACGAGAAGCTCTGGAGGGTCACCCCTCCACTTT.

The chain couples TRBV18 to TRBJ2-7, with 9 positions matching TRBD1. The length of the CDR3 is 15 residues. CDR1 and CDR2 (germline): KGHSH, LQKENI. V shed 1 base and J 2 bases; nucleotides not matched to a gene: 3. CDR3: CASSPRGQGPYEQYF. Here the CDR3 DNA reads TGTGCCAGCTCACCACGGGGACAGGGTCCCTACGAGCAGTACTTC.

The chain combines TRBV5-1 with TRBJ1-4; 8 bases are a match to TRBD1. This CDR3 has 16 amino acids. The V gene end was trimmed by 0 bases and the J gene end by 8 bases; junction bases not matched to a gene: 9. Germline-derived CDR1 and CDR2 are SGHRS and YFSETQ. DNA of the CDR3: TGCGCCAGCAGCTTGGTAGCAGGGGGCGGAGGGGAAAAACTGTTTTTT. Translated: CASSLVAGGGGEKLFF.

V gene TRBV30 combines with J gene TRBJ1-2, with a possible D match to TRBD1 (5 bases). CDR3 length: 14 amino acids. Germline CDR1 reads GTSNPN; CDR2 reads SVGIG (reference sequence). The V end was cut by 0 bases, the J end by 3 bases, with 11 bases between. CDR3 nucleotides: TGTGCCTGGAGTGTTCGGGGCCATTACTATGGCTACACCTTC. Protein product: CAWSVRGHYYGYTF.

CDR3 sequence (DNA): TGTGCCAGCGGCTACCGGACAGGGGGCGCGATTCGTGGCTACACCTTC. Residues: CASGYRTGGAIRGYTF. The chain uses TRBV27 and TRBJ1-2; 11 bases are shared with TRBD1. This CDR3 region has 16 residues. J lost 7 bases, V lost 8 bases, and 15 bases had no gene match. The V gene's germline CDR1 is MNHEY and CDR2 SMNVEV (reference sequence).

The rearrangement uses TRBV6-4 and TRBJ2-3; D possibly matches TRBD1 or TRBD2 (5 bases each). Trimming took 0 bases from V and 4 from J, leaving 11 bases between them. This CDR3 has 15 residues. Germline-derived CDR1 and CDR2 are MRHNA and SNTAGT. CDR3 in amino acids: CASSDSAGSADTQYF. As DNA, the CDR3 is TGTGCCAGCAGTGACTCGGCAGGGAGTGCAGATACGCAGTATTTT.

The chain uses TRBV5-1 and TRBJ2-7; no firm D call. V was pared by 3 bases and J by 5 bases, with 12 bases between. CDR3 length equals 13 residues. Germline V lookup: CDR1 SGHRS, CDR2 YFSETQ. CDR3 amino acids: CASSSDNRDEQYF. In DNA form, the CDR3 reads TGCGCCAGCAGCTCTGATAACCGGGACGAGCAGTACTTC.

This chain joins TRBV6-5 and TRBJ2-7; 10 bases are shared with TRBD1. Germline trimming cut 1 base from V and 4 bases from J; bases unmatched to any gene: 4. The length of the CDR3 is 15 residues. Looked up from germline, CDR1 is MNHEY and CDR2 is SVGAGI. The CDR3 loop reads CASSYWLGQGYEQYF. The CDR3 bases are TGTGCCAGCAGTTACTGGTTGGGACAGGGGTACGAGCAGTACTTC.

The chain joins TRBV11-3 to TRBJ2-1; D call uncertain. Germline CDR1 SGHNT, CDR2 YENEEA. CDR3 size: 14 residues. V dropped 1 base and J dropped 8 bases, with 12 bases sitting between them. Written as DNA, the CDR3 is TGTGCCAGCAGCTTAGGGAGCCTAACCGATGAGCAGTTCTTC. It encodes CASSLGSLTDEQFF.

The gene calls are TRBV2 and TRBJ1-2; 9 nucleotides align to TRBD1. This CDR3 contains 14 residues. Germline CDR1 SNHLY, CDR2 FYNNEI. Trimming removed 6 bases from V and 10 bases from J; junction bases left unmatched: 12. DNA for the CDR3: TGTGCCAGCAGAGCGACCGGGACAGGGCCTTACTACACCTTC. Amino acid sequence: CASRATGTGPYYTF.

CDR3 coding DNA: TGTGCCTGGAGCCCCCATACAGGGGGAGCTGGGGCCAACGTCCTGACTTTC. Its translation is CAWSPHTGGAGANVLTF. The chain combines TRBV30 with TRBJ2-6; TRBD1 matches at 8 bases. Germline CDR1 reads GTSNPN; CDR2 reads SVGIG (reference sequence). This CDR3 is 17 amino acids long. Trimming at V came to 3 bases and at J to 2 bases, leaving 9 bases not matched to a gene.

The chain is built from TRBV18 and TRBJ2-7; 10 bases align to TRBD1. Per germline, CDR1 KGHSH and CDR2 LQKENI. Germline trimming cut 3 bases from V and 4 bases from J; bases unmatched to any gene: 6. This CDR3 comprises 15 residues. For the CDR3, the DNA is TGTGCCAGCTCACCCCCGAGACAGGGGGCGTACGAGCAGTACTTC. Translation: CASSPPRQGAYEQYF.

The V gene is TRBV19, the J gene TRBJ1-6; maybe TRBD1 (5 bases). Germline V gene data show CDR1 as LNHDA and CDR2 as SQIVND (reference sequence). The CDR3 is made up of 17 amino acids. Trimming pared 10 bases from V and 2 bases from J, leaving 21 bases between. CDR3 protein: CAIYRDLPIPYNSPLHF. The CDR3 coding sequence is TGTGCCATCTACCGGGACCTCCCCATTCCCTATAATTCACCCCTCCACTTT.

This clone was seen a handful of times. The chain employs TRBV5-6 and TRBJ1-2; tentative D call: TRBD1 (5 bases). V was trimmed by 4 bases and J by 7 bases, leaving 20 bases between them. The CDR3 runs 15 residues. Germline V gene lookup returns CDR1 SGHDT and CDR2 YYEEEE. The CDR3 nucleotides are TGTGCCAGCAGCCTGGTACGGGGGGATACTGGTGGCTACACCTTC. Translating gives CASSLVRGDTGGYTF.